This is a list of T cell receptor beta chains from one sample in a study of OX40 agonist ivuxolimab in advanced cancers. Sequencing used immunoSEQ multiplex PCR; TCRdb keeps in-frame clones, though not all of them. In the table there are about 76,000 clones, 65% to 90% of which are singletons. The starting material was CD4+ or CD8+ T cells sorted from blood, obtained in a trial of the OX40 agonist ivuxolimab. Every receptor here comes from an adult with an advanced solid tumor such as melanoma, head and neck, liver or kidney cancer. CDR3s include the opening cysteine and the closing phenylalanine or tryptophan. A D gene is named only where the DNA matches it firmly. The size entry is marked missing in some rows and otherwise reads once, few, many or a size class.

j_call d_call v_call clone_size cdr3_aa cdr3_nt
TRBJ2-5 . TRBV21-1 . CASSKEQGGETQYF TGTGCCAGCAGCAAGGAACAGGGAGGGGAGACCCAGTACTTC
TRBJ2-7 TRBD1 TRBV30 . CAWSVEDRGKQYF TGTGCCTGGAGTGTAGAGGACAGGGGGAAGCAGTACTTC
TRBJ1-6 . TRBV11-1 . CASSFEDSYNSPLHF TGTGCCAGCAGCTTCGAAGACAGCTATAATTCACCCCTCCACTTT
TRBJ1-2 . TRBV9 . CASSVGGSHYYGYTF TGTGCCAGCAGCGTAGGGGGCAGCCACTACTATGGCTACACCTTC
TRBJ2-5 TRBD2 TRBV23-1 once CASPLPGGLDETQYF TGCGCCAGCCCCCTGCCGGGGGGGCTGGACGAGACCCAGTACTTC
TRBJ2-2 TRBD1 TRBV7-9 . CASSLGQGINTGELFF TGTGCCAGCAGCTTGGGACAGGGAATAAACACCGGGGAGCTGTTTTTT
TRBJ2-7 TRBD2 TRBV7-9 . CASSLVVASGGSYEQYF TGTGCCAGCAGCTTAGTGGTTGCCAGCGGGGGATCCTACGAGCAGTACTTC
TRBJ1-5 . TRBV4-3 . CASSQDRANQPQHF TGCGCCAGCAGCCAAGATCGGGCCAATCAGCCCCAGCATTTT
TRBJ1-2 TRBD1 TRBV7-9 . CASSLLLPRQGKEYGYTF TGTGCCAGCAGCTTACTCCTCCCGAGACAGGGGAAGGAATATGGCTACACCTTC
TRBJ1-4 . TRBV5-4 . CASSLSGAFNEKLFF TGTGCCAGCAGCTTGTCGGGGGCCTTTAATGAAAAACTGTTTTTT
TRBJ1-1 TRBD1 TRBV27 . CAIRGEGAGNTEAFF TGTGCCATCAGGGGGGAAGGGGCGGGGAACACTGAAGCTTTCTTT
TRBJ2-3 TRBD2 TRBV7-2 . CASGASGRTDTQYF TGTGCCAGCGGAGCTAGCGGCAGAACAGATACGCAGTATTTT
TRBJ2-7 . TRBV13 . CASSLEGHPMGEQYF TGTGCCAGCAGCTTAGAAGGGCACCCCATGGGCGAGCAGTACTTC
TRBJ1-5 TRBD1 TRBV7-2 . CASRPGQTDQPQHF TGTGCCAGCAGACCGGGACAGACCGATCAGCCCCAGCATTTT
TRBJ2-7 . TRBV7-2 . CASSLARGWGEQYF TGTGCCAGCAGCTTAGCGCGGGGCTGGGGGGAGCAGTACTTC
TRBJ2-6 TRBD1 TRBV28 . CASKIRGHGANVLTF TGTGCCAGCAAAATCAGGGGGCACGGGGCCAACGTCCTGACTTTC
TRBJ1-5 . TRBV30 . CAWSVNQINQPQHF TGTGCCTGGAGTGTTAATCAGATAAATCAGCCCCAGCATTTT
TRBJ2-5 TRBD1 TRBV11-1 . CASSLARQGEQYF TGTGCCAGCAGCTTAGCGCGGCAGGGGGAGCAGTACTTC
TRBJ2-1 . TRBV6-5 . CASRSGPASYNEQFF TGTGCCAGCAGGAGCGGCCCGGCATCCTACAATGAGCAGTTCTTC
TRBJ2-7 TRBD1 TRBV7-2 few CASSYHPGQGYEQYF TGTGCCAGCAGCTACCATCCGGGACAGGGTTACGAGCAGTACTTC
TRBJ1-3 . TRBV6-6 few CASSYFQVRSGNTIYF TGTGCCAGCAGTTACTTCCAGGTTCGCTCTGGAAACACCATATATTTT
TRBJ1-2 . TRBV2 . CASSEGQTFYGYTF TGTGCCAGCAGTGAAGGGCAGACCTTCTATGGCTACACCTTC
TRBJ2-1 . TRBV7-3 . CASSSPGSPEQFF TGTGCCAGCAGCTCACCCGGTAGCCCTGAGCAGTTCTTC
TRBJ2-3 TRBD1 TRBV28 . CATLQGGRTDTQYF TGTGCCACCCTACAGGGGGGCCGCACAGATACGCAGTATTTT
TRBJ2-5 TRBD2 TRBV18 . CASSPFSRGQETQYF TGTGCCAGCTCACCATTTTCGCGGGGGCAAGAGACCCAGTACTTC
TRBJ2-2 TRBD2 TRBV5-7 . CASSLTSGGAIAGELFF TGTGCCAGCAGCTTGACTAGCGGGGGGGCCATCGCCGGGGAGCTGTTTTTT
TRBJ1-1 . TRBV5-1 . CASSTQQGIDTEAFF TGCGCCAGCAGCACGCAACAGGGAATTGACACTGAAGCTTTCTTT
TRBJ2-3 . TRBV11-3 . CASSPPGTTQYF TGTGCCAGCAGCCCCCCCGGGACCACGCAGTATTTT
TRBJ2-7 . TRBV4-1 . CASSHQLSWDEQYF TGCGCCAGCAGCCACCAGTTGAGTTGGGACGAGCAGTACTTC
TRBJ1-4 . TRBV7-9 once CASSSAQTGATNEKLFF TGTGCCAGCAGCTCCGCGCAGACGGGCGCAACTAATGAAAAACTGTTTTTT
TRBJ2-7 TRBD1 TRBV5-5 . CASTRDRVNPGLTYEQYF TGTGCCAGCACCCGGGACAGGGTCAATCCGGGACTAACCTACGAGCAGTACTTC
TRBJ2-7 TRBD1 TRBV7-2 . CASSLFRDRRYEQYF TGTGCCAGCAGCCTATTTCGGGACAGGCGCTACGAGCAGTACTTC
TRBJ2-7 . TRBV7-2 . CASKTDWGSYEQYF TGTGCCAGTAAGACGGACTGGGGCTCCTACGAGCAGTACTTC
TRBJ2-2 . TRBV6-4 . CASRPYLNTGELFF TGTGCCAGCCGTCCCTACTTGAACACCGGGGAGCTGTTTTTT
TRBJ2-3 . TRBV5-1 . CASSLEAGAVTDTQYF TGCGCCAGCAGCTTGGAGGCGGGGGCCGTCACAGATACGCAGTATTTT
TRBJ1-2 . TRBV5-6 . CASSPPGQLTPGYTF TGTGCCAGCAGCCCACCGGGACAACTAACTCCTGGCTACACCTTC
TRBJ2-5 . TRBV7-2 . CASSGSPQETQYF TGTGCCAGCAGCGGTTCGCCTCAAGAGACCCAGTACTTC
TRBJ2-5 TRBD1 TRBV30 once CAWSVGQAITETQYF TGTGCCTGGAGTGTTGGACAGGCCATAACAGAGACCCAGTACTTC
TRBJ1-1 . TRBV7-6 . CASGAEALSEAFF TGTGCCAGCGGAGCCGAAGCCCTATCAGAAGCTTTCTTT
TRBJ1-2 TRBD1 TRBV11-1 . CASSPGQGAYGYTF TGTGCCAGCAGCCCCGGACAGGGGGCCTATGGCTACACCTTC
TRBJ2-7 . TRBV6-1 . CASSGRGIGLYEQYF TGTGCCAGCAGTGGAAGGGGGATTGGGCTCTACGAGCAGTACTTC
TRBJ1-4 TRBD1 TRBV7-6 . CASSLGIGQATGKLFF TGTGCCAGCAGCTTAGGGATCGGACAGGCAACGGGAAAACTGTTTTTT
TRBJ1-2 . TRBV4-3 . CASSQDRGGTYGYTF TGCGCCAGCAGCCAAGATAGGGGAGGAACCTATGGCTACACCTTC